The clone carrying this T cell receptor beta chain has a count of ten or more. The record originates from a study of Graves' ophthalmopathy and Graves' hyperthyroidism. RNA transcripts provided the template for amplifying TCR beta CDR3 regions. Amplification began with first-round RT-PCR using HTBI primers, then second-round multiplex PCR was performed. TCRdb recomputed calls from the multiplex PCR reads with MiXCR, one row per CDR3 protein. Counted here are 400,000 or so distinct CDR3 sequences, roughly 17% occurring once; the ten biggest clones make up roughly 2.6%. The sample was peripheral blood. The origin of this receptor is an adult woman with stable Graves' hyperthyroidism.

CDR3 residues: CASSLTSGFYEQYF. The DNA for the CDR3 is TGTGCCAGCAGTTTGACTAGCGGGTTCTACGAGCAGTACTTC. The chain is built from TRBV28 and TRBJ2-7; 10 bases match TRBD2. Per germline, CDR1 MDHEN and CDR2 SYDVKM. The CDR3 runs 14 residues. V shed 3 bases and J 3 bases; nucleotides not matched to a gene: 2.